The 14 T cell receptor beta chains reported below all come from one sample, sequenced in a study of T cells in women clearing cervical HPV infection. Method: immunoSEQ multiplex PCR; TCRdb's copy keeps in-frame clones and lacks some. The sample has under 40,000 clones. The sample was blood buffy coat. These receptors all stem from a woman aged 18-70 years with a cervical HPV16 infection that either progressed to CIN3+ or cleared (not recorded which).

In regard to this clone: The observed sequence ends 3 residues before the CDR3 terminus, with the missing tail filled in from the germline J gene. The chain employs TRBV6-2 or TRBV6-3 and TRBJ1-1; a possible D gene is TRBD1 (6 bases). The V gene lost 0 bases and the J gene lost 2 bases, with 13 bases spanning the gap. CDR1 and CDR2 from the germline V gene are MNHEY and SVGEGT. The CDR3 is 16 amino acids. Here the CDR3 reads CASSYSRRTVNTEAFF. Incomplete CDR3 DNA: TGTGCCAGCAGTTACTCGCGAAGGACAGTTAACACTGAA.

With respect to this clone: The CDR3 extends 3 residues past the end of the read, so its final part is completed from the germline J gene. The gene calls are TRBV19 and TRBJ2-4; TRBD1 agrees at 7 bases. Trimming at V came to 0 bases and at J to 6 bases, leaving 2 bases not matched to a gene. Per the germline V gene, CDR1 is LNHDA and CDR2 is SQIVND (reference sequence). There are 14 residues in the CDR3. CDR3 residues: CASSIDYRGNIQYF. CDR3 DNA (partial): TGTGCCAGTAGTATAGATTACAGGGGAAACATT.

CDR3 loop: CASSLGTGNTDTQYF. The CDR3 bases that were read are TGCGCCAGCAGCTTAGGGACAGGGAACACAGATACG. The genes are TRBV5-1 and TRBJ2-3, with 9 bases lining up with TRBD1. The CDR3 end lies 3 residues beyond the end of the read and is filled in from the germline J gene. The V segment lost 2 bases and the J segment 2 bases; nucleotides outside the gene matches: 3. Germline assignment: CDR1 SGHRS and CDR2 YFSETQ. CDR3 length equals 15 residues. Drawing the rest from reference TRBV5-1 and TRBJ2-3, the complete variable domain is KAGVTQTPRYLIKTRGQQVTLSCSPISGHRSVSWYQQTPGQGLQFLFEYFSETQRNKGNFPGRFSGRQFSNSRSEMNVSTLELGDSALYLCASSLGTGNTDTQYFGPGTRLTVL.

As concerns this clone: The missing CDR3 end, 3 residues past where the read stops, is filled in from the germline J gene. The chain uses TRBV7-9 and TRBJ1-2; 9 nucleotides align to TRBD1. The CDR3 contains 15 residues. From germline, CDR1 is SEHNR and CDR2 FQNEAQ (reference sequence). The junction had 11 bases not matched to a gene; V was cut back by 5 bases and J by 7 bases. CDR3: CASSGGTGSDRGYTF. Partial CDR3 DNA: TGTGCCAGCAGCGGGGGGACAGGGTCGGATCGTGGC.

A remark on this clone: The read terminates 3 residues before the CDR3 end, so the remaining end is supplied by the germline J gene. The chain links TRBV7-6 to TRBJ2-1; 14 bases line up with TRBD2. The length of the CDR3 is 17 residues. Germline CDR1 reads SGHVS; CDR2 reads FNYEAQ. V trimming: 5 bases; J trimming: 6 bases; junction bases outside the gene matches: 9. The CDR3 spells CASSLRLAGGLGNEQFF. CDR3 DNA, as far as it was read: TGTGCCAGCAGCCTGAGACTAGCGGGAGGGTTAGGCAATGAG.

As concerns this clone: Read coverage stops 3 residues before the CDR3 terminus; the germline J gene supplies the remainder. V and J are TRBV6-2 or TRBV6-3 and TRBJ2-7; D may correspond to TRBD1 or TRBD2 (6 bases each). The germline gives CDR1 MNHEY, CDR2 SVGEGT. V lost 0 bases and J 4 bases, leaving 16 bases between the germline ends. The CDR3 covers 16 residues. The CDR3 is CASSYSTRQGRYEQYF. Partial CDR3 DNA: TGTGCCAGCAGTTACTCGACGAGGCAGGGGAGGTACGAG.

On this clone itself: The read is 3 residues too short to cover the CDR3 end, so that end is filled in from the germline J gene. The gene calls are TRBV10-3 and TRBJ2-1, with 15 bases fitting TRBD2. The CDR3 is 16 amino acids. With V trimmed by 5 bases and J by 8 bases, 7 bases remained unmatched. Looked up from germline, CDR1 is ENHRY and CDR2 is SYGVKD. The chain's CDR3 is CAISSAGLAGGYEQFF. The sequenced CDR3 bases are TGTGCCATCAGTTCCGCGGGACTAGCGGGAGGATATGAG.

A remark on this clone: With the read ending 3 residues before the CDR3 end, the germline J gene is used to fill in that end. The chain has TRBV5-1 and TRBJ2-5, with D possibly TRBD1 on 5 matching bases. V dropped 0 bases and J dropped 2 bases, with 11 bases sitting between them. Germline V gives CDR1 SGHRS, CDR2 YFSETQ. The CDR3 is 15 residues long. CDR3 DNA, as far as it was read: TGCGCCAGCAGCTTGGCCGACAGCCTACAAGAGACC. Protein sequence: CASSLADSLQET. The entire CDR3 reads CASSLADSLQETQYF.

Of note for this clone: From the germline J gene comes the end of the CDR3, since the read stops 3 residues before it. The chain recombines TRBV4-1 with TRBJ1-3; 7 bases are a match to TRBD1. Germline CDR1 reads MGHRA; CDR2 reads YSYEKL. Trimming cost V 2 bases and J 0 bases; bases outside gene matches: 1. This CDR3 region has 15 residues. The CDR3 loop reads CASSQRDSSGNTIYF. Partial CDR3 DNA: TGCGCCAGCAGCCAACGGGACAGCTCTGGAAACACC.

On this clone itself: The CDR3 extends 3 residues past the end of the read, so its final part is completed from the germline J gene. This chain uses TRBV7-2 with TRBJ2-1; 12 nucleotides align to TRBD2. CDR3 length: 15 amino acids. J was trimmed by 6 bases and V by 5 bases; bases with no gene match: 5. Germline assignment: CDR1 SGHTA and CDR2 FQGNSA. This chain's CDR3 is CASSLRTSGINEQFF. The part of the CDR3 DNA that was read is TGTGCCAGCAGCCTCCGGACTAGCGGGATCAATGAG.

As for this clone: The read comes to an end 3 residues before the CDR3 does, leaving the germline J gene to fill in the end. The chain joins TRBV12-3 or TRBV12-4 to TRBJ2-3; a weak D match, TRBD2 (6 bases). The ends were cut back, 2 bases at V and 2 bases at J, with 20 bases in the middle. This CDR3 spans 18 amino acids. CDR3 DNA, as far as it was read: TGTGCCAGCAGTTTATTTATGGGTGGGGGGACCAACACAGATACG. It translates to CASSLFMGGGTNTDT. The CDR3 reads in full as CASSLFMGGGTNTDTQYF.

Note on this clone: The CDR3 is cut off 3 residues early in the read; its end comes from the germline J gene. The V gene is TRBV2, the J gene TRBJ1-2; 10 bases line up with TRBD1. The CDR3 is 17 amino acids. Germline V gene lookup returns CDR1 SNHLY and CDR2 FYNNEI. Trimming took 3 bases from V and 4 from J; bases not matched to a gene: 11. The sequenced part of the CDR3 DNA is TGTGCCAGCAGTGACCGGGACAGGGGCTTCCTCGGCTATGGC. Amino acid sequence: CASSDRDRGFLGYG. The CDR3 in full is CASSDRDRGFLGYGYTF. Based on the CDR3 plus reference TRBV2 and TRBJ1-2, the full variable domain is EPEVTQTPSHQVTQMGQEVILRCVPISNHLYFYWYRQILGQKVEFLVSFYNNEISEKSEIFDDQFSVERPDGSNFTLKIRSTKLEDSAMYFCASSDRDRGFLGYGYTFGSGTRLTVV.

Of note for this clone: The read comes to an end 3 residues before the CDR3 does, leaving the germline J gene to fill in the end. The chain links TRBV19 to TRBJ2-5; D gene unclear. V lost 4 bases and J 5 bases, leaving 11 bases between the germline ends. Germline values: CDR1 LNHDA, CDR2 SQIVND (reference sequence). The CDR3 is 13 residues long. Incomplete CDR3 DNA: TGTGCCAGTAGTACCACCCCGAGGGAGACC. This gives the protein CASSTTPRET. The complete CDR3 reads CASSTTPRETQYF.

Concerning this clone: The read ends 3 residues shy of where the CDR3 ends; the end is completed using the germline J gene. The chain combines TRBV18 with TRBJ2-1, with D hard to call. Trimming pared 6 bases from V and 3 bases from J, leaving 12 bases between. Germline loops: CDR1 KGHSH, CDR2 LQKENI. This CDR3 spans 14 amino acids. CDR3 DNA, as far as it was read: TGTGCCAGCTCCCCCTACGCTGTCTACAATGAG. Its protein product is CASSPYAVYNE. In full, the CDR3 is CASSPYAVYNEQFF.